This is a list of T cell receptor beta chains from one sample in a study of T-cell reconstitution after alpha-beta-depleted transplantation in children. MiXCR, run by TCRdb on the PCR reads, gives a single entry per CDR3 protein. The repertoire holds about 640,000 distinct CDR3 sequences, approximately 15% seen once, with 0.8% to 1.1% in the top ten. The sample was PBMCs from the stem cell graft donor, taken from the stem cell graft. These receptors were taken from a human donor who donated a stem cell graft to a child with acute myeloid leukemia. Each CDR3 is given with its conserved first and last residue. Fields, in order: clone size, CDR3 length, V gene, J gene, D gene, CDR3 DNA, CDR3 protein. The D gene is left open where the match is weak. Part of the rows lack a size; the others show once, few, many or a class for expanded clones.

clone_size: NA
cdr3_length: 13
v_call: TRBV7-9
j_call: TRBJ1-1
d_call: NA
cdr3_nt: TGTGCCAGCAGCTTAGTTGAAACCCCTGAAGCTTTCTTT
cdr3_aa: CASSLVETPEAFF

clone_size: few
cdr3_length: 14
v_call: TRBV12-3/TRBV12-4
j_call: TRBJ2-5
d_call: TRBD2
cdr3_nt: TGTGCCAGCAGTCTCCAGACTAGCGGGGGAACCCAGTACTTC
cdr3_aa: CASSLQTSGGTQYF

clone_size: NA
cdr3_length: 13
v_call: TRBV6-1
j_call: TRBJ1-1
d_call: NA
cdr3_nt: TGTGCCAGCACCCCCTTGGGGGGGGGTACGGCTTTCTTT
cdr3_aa: CASTPLGGGTAFF

clone_size: NA
cdr3_length: 15
v_call: TRBV7-9
j_call: TRBJ1-5
d_call: NA
cdr3_nt: TGTGCCAGCAGCCCGGGGACCGCTCTCGTGCAGCCCCAGCATTTT
cdr3_aa: CASSPGTALVQPQHF

clone_size: many
cdr3_length: 17
v_call: TRBV20-1
j_call: TRBJ2-5
d_call: TRBD1
cdr3_nt: TGCAGTGCTAGAGATACTCTCCCCAGGGGGTCAGAAGAGACCCAGTACTTC
cdr3_aa: CSARDTLPRGSEETQYF

clone_size: few
cdr3_length: 13
v_call: TRBV12-3/TRBV12-4
j_call: TRBJ1-3
d_call: NA
cdr3_nt: TGTGCCAGCAGTTTCGGGGAGACAAACACCATATATTTT
cdr3_aa: CASSFGETNTIYF

clone_size: many
cdr3_length: 15
v_call: TRBV20-1
j_call: TRBJ2-1
d_call: TRBD2
cdr3_nt: TGCAGTGCTAGAGGGGAGCGGGGGCCCTCGGATGAGCAGTTCTTC
cdr3_aa: CSARGERGPSDEQFF

clone_size: few
cdr3_length: 12
v_call: TRBV28
j_call: TRBJ2-1
d_call: TRBD1
cdr3_nt: TGTGCCAGCACTCCACAGGGGAACGAGCAGTTCTTC
cdr3_aa: CASTPQGNEQFF

clone_size: NA
cdr3_length: 15
v_call: TRBV4-1
j_call: TRBJ2-6
d_call: NA
cdr3_nt: TGCGCCAGCAGCCAAGGGTGGTCGGGGGCCAACGTCCTGACTTTC
cdr3_aa: CASSQGWSGANVLTF

clone_size: many
cdr3_length: 12
v_call: TRBV29-1
j_call: TRBJ2-7
d_call: NA
cdr3_nt: TGCAGCGTTTCGCCAGGCCCATACGAGCAGTACTTC
cdr3_aa: CSVSPGPYEQYF

clone_size: many
cdr3_length: 16
v_call: TRBV12-3/TRBV12-4
j_call: TRBJ2-1
d_call: NA
cdr3_nt: TGTGCCAGCAGTTTCGGGTCGGGGGGCGCCTACAATGAGCAGTTCTTC
cdr3_aa: CASSFGSGGAYNEQFF

clone_size: few
cdr3_length: 15
v_call: TRBV15
j_call: TRBJ1-5
d_call: TRBD1
cdr3_nt: TGTGCCACCAGCAGAGACCCAGGGGGCGGTCAGCCCCAGCATTTT
cdr3_aa: CATSRDPGGGQPQHF

clone_size: many
cdr3_length: 15
v_call: TRBV20-1
j_call: TRBJ1-5
d_call: TRBD1
cdr3_nt: TGCAGTGCTAGAAAAGGTCGACAGGGGCTAGAACCCCAGCATTTT
cdr3_aa: CSARKGRQGLEPQHF

clone_size: NA
cdr3_length: 16
v_call: TRBV7-9
j_call: TRBJ2-1
d_call: NA
cdr3_nt: TGTGCCAGCAGCTTACTGAGGGGGGTTGTCCACAATGAGCAGTTCTTC
cdr3_aa: CASSLLRGVVHNEQFF

clone_size: NA
cdr3_length: 12
v_call: TRBV20-1
j_call: TRBJ2-7
d_call: NA
cdr3_nt: TGCAGTGCAACCGAGGTAACCTACGAGCAGTACTTC
cdr3_aa: CSATEVTYEQYF

clone_size: many
cdr3_length: 14
v_call: TRBV10-3
j_call: TRBJ1-1
d_call: TRBD1
cdr3_nt: TGTGCCATCAGGCCCGGACAGGGAGGCACTGAAGCTTTCTTT
cdr3_aa: CAIRPGQGGTEAFF

clone_size: NA
cdr3_length: 14
v_call: TRBV2
j_call: TRBJ2-2
d_call: NA
cdr3_nt: TGTGCCAGCAGTGTGGTCCAGGCAGTCGGGGAGCTGTTTTTT
cdr3_aa: CASSVVQAVGELFF

clone_size: many
cdr3_length: 15
v_call: TRBV5-5
j_call: TRBJ2-7
d_call: TRBD2
cdr3_nt: TGTGCCAGCAGCTCGGGACTAGCGGATAACTACGAGCAGTACTTC
cdr3_aa: CASSSGLADNYEQYF

clone_size: few
cdr3_length: 15
v_call: TRBV12-3/TRBV12-4
j_call: TRBJ1-6
d_call: TRBD1
cdr3_nt: TGTGCCAGCAGTTTAGGAGACAGGGATAATTCACCCCTCCACTTT
cdr3_aa: CASSLGDRDNSPLHF

clone_size: many
cdr3_length: 12
v_call: TRBV20-1
j_call: TRBJ1-1
d_call: NA
cdr3_nt: TGCAGTGCTAGGACTTTTAACACTGAAGCTTTCTTT
cdr3_aa: CSARTFNTEAFF

clone_size: many
cdr3_length: 15
v_call: TRBV6-5
j_call: TRBJ2-7
d_call: TRBD1
cdr3_nt: TGTGCCAGCTCCCCTGAGGGACAGGGCAATAGCGAGCAGTACTTC
cdr3_aa: CASSPEGQGNSEQYF

clone_size: NA
cdr3_length: 15
v_call: TRBV15
j_call: TRBJ1-5
d_call: TRBD1
cdr3_nt: TGTGCCACCAGCAGCCGGACAGGCTCTAATCAGCCCCAGCATTTT
cdr3_aa: CATSSRTGSNQPQHF

clone_size: NA
cdr3_length: 16
v_call: TRBV12-3/TRBV12-4
j_call: TRBJ2-1
d_call: TRBD2
cdr3_nt: TGTGCCAGCAACATAGCGGGGGGGCCCTTGGTCCATGAGCAGTTCTTC
cdr3_aa: CASNIAGGPLVHEQFF

clone_size: many
cdr3_length: 15
v_call: TRBV7-2
j_call: TRBJ2-3
d_call: NA
cdr3_nt: TGTGCCAGCAGCCAACCTTTTGGGGGCACAGATACGCAGTATTTT
cdr3_aa: CASSQPFGGTDTQYF

clone_size: many
cdr3_length: 13
v_call: TRBV6-5
j_call: TRBJ1-1
d_call: NA
cdr3_nt: TGTGCCAGCAGTTACGCAGAGGACACTGAAGCTTTCTTT
cdr3_aa: CASSYAEDTEAFF

clone_size: NA
cdr3_length: 17
v_call: TRBV13
j_call: TRBJ1-4
d_call: TRBD1
cdr3_nt: TGTGCCAGCAGCTTTGGCCCGACAGAGACAGGGTCCGAAAAACTGTTTTTT
cdr3_aa: CASSFGPTETGSEKLFF

clone_size: NA
cdr3_length: 13
v_call: TRBV24-1
j_call: TRBJ2-7
d_call: NA
cdr3_nt: TGTGCCACCAGGGGGTCAGGGTCCGACGAGCAGTACTTC
cdr3_aa: CATRGSGSDEQYF

clone_size: NA
cdr3_length: 16
v_call: TRBV5-1
j_call: TRBJ2-3
d_call: NA
cdr3_nt: TGCGCCAGCAGCTTTAGGGGAAGGGACCCCACAGATACGCAGTATTTT
cdr3_aa: CASSFRGRDPTDTQYF

clone_size: many
cdr3_length: 14
v_call: TRBV29-1
j_call: TRBJ2-7
d_call: NA
cdr3_nt: TGCAGCGCCAACCGGGATCCGCTCTCCTACGAGCAGTACTTC
cdr3_aa: CSANRDPLSYEQYF

clone_size: few
cdr3_length: 14
v_call: TRBV4-1
j_call: TRBJ2-7
d_call: NA
cdr3_nt: TGCGCCAGCAGCCAAGCCCCCGGGCCCGACGAGCAGTACTTC
cdr3_aa: CASSQAPGPDEQYF

clone_size: NA
cdr3_length: 14
v_call: TRBV28
j_call: TRBJ1-5
d_call: NA
cdr3_nt: TGTGCCAGCAGTTTAAAACAGGTAAACCAGCCCCAGCATTTT
cdr3_aa: CASSLKQVNQPQHF

clone_size: few
cdr3_length: 16
v_call: TRBV6-2/TRBV6-3
j_call: TRBJ2-6
d_call: NA
cdr3_nt: TGTGCCAGCAGTTACTCGGAGGTCTCTGGGGCCAACGTCCTGACTTTC
cdr3_aa: CASSYSEVSGANVLTF

clone_size: many
cdr3_length: 15
v_call: TRBV7-7
j_call: TRBJ2-5
d_call: NA
cdr3_nt: TGTGCCAGCAGCTTAGATCTGGAGAGTAAAGAGACCCAGTACTTC
cdr3_aa: CASSLDLESKETQYF

clone_size: few
cdr3_length: 16
v_call: TRBV28
j_call: TRBJ2-6
d_call: NA
cdr3_nt: TGTGCCAGCAGTTTAAGTCGAGGGGCTGGGGCCAACGTCCTGACTTTC
cdr3_aa: CASSLSRGAGANVLTF

clone_size: few
cdr3_length: 15
v_call: TRBV7-2
j_call: TRBJ1-1
d_call: NA
cdr3_nt: TGTGCCAGCACGCGCTGGGGGGGGTTGAACACTGAAGCTTTCTTT
cdr3_aa: CASTRWGGLNTEAFF

clone_size: NA
cdr3_length: 11
v_call: TRBV6-6
j_call: TRBJ2-5
d_call: NA
cdr3_nt: TGTGCCAGCAGTTACGGGCCTGACTGGTACTTC
cdr3_aa: CASSYGPDWYF

clone_size: few
cdr3_length: 15
v_call: TRBV20-1
j_call: TRBJ1-1
d_call: NA
cdr3_nt: TGCAGTGCTAGAATGTCCCCGGGACGAGGCACTGAAGCTTTCTTT
cdr3_aa: CSARMSPGRGTEAFF

clone_size: many
cdr3_length: 15
v_call: TRBV15
j_call: TRBJ2-3
d_call: NA
cdr3_nt: TGTGCCACCAGCAGAGCTGGGGGGTTCACAGATACGCAGTATTTT
cdr3_aa: CATSRAGGFTDTQYF

clone_size: NA
cdr3_length: 15
v_call: TRBV12-3/TRBV12-4
j_call: TRBJ2-2
d_call: NA
cdr3_nt: TGTGCCAGCAAACGGGGGCTGGAGAACACCGGGGAGCTGTTTTTT
cdr3_aa: CASKRGLENTGELFF

clone_size: many
cdr3_length: 17
v_call: TRBV10-1
j_call: TRBJ2-3
d_call: TRBD1
cdr3_nt: TGCGCCAGCAGTGAGCCGACAGGGTATGTTGGCACAGATACGCAGTATTTT
cdr3_aa: CASSEPTGYVGTDTQYF